The 3 T cell receptor beta chains reported below all come from one sample, sequenced in a study of siplizumab effects on memory and regulatory T cells. This table comes from immunoSEQ multiplex PCR, and its TCRdb copy is limited to in-frame clones, with some not included. This sample has some 100,000 clones; more than 85% occur once, and the top ten carry 0.15%. Material for sequencing was CD4+ T cells sorted from blood. The receptors were sampled from a human donor in good health.

J is TRBJ1-1 and V is TRBV5-1; 9 bases are shared with TRBD1. V gave up 6 bases and J gave up 5 bases; unmatched junction bases: 11. CDR1 is SGHRS and CDR2 is YFSETQ in the germline V gene. The CDR3 is made up of 15 amino acids. CDR3: CASIQTGTGNTEAFF. The CDR3 DNA is TGCGCCAGCATCCAGACCGGGACAGGGAATACTGAAGCTTTCTTT. The entire variable domain, with the rest obtained from reference TRBV5-1 and TRBJ1-1, is as follows: KAGVTQTPRYLIKTRGQQVTLSCSPISGHRSVSWYQQTPGQGLQFLFEYFSETQRNKGNFPGRFSGRQFSNSRSEMNVSTLELGDSALYLCASIQTGTGNTEAFFGQGTRLTVV.

The chain joins TRBV5-4 to TRBJ2-2; 10 nucleotides align to TRBD2. The J segment lost 2 bases and the V segment lost 0 bases, leaving 1 base of the junction unmatched. The germline CDR1 and CDR2 sequences are SGHNT and YYREEE (reference sequence). The CDR3 contains 16 residues. CDR3 region: CASSLGTSGNTGELFF. Written as DNA, the CDR3 is TGTGCCAGCAGCTTGGGGACTAGCGGTAACACCGGGGAGCTGTTTTTT.

The chain recombines TRBV7-2 with TRBJ2-3; D ambiguous. The germline V gene has CDR1 SGHTA and CDR2 FQGNSA. The CDR3 loop spans 16 amino acids. V lost 1 base to trimming and J lost 0 bases, with 11 bases between them. CDR3 sequence reads: CASSLDRPSSTDTQYF. The CDR3 DNA reads TGTGCCAGCAGCTTAGACCGGCCGTCTAGCACAGATACGCAGTATTTT. Full variable domain (remainder filled in from reference TRBV7-2 and TRBJ2-3): GAGVSQSPSNKVTEKGKDVELRCDPISGHTALYWYRQSLGQGLEFLIYFQGNSAPDKSGLPSDRFSAERTGGSVSTLTIQRTQQEDSAVYLCASSLDRPSSTDTQYFGPGTRLTVL.